The rows below give T cell receptor beta chains drawn from one sample of a study of T-cell memory formation after mild COVID-19. MiXCR, applied by TCRdb to the 5' RACE reads, yields one record per CDR3 protein. Of roughly 510,000 distinct CDR3 sequences listed, roughly a sixth are singletons. Sample: PBMCs or a T cell subset sorted from them (not recorded which). These TCRs come from an adult woman who had mild COVID-19 (a few samples of this study predate the infection). Cell type and time point are not known. Each CDR3 is given with its conserved first and last residue. D genes are given only for firm matches. Rows give clone size only sometimes, using once, few, many, or a class for an expanded clone.

V	D	J	size	DNA	CDR3
TRBV6-1	TRBD2	TRBJ2-1	few	TGTGCCAGCAGTGAAAGGGGCGGCGGGGGGGCCCCCTACAATGAGCAGTTCTTC	CASSERGGGGAPYNEQFF
TRBV20-1	-	TRBJ2-7	few	TGCAGTGCTAGAAACGGCTACGAGCAGTACTTC	CSARNGYEQYF
TRBV3-1	-	TRBJ1-2	few	TGTGCCAGCAGCCATCGTTCAGGGTCGGCGTATGGCTACACCTTC	CASSHRSGSAYGYTF
TRBV9	TRBD2	TRBJ2-1	-	TGTGCCAGCAGCGTTAGCGGGAGGGCCCTCAATGAGCAGTTCTTC	CASSVSGRALNEQFF
TRBV4-2	-	TRBJ2-2	-	TGTGCCAGCAGCCAAGCAGTGACCCCAGGCGAGGAGCTGTTTTTT	CASSQAVTPGEELFF
TRBV29-1	TRBD1	TRBJ1-2	-	TGCAGCGTCGGGGAGGACAGGTTTCATGATGGCTACACCTTC	CSVGEDRFHDGYTF
TRBV2	-	TRBJ2-5	-	TGTGCCAGCAGTGGGTCGGTGACCCAGTACTTC	CASSGSVTQYF
TRBV24-1	TRBD1	TRBJ2-2	few	TGTGCCACCAACCCAGGGGGTGCCGGGGAGCTGTTTTTT	CATNPGGAGELFF
TRBV4-1	-	TRBJ2-5	few	TGCGCCAGCAGCCCAAGGGCCGGGACGCAAGAGACCCAGTACTTC	CASSPRAGTQETQYF
TRBV7-4	-	TRBJ1-5	-	TGTGCCAGCAGCTCGGTGAATCAGACCCAGCATTTT	CASSSVNQTQHF
TRBV7-2	-	TRBJ1-1	few	TGTGCCAGCAGCTTAAGGGCAGGGCGGACTGAAGCTTTCTTT	CASSLRAGRTEAFF
TRBV9	-	TRBJ2-1	few	TGTGCCAGCAGGTTAGGGCCTTCGAGGGGTGAGCAGTTCTTC	CASRLGPSRGEQFF
TRBV6-5	-	TRBJ1-2	few	TGTGCCAGCACCCAACCGAACTGGTCCGGGCCGACACCCTATGGCTACACCTTC	CASTQPNWSGPTPYGYTF
TRBV2	-	TRBJ2-7	-	TGTGCCAGCAGTGCCAAGACTGAGCAGTACTTC	CASSAKTEQYF
TRBV6-2/TRBV6-3	TRBD1	TRBJ1-2	-	TGTGCCAGCATCAGATCCGGGACAGGCGCCGCCGGCCATGGCTACACCTTC	CASIRSGTGAAGHGYTF
TRBV5-5	TRBD1	TRBJ2-2	few	TGTGCCAGCATGCTCTCGACAGGGCTTCGCACCGGGGAGCTGTTTTTT	CASMLSTGLRTGELFF
TRBV20-1	-	TRBJ1-6	-	TGCAGTGCTAGAGAAGCCGGGAACTATAATTCACCCCTCCACTTT	CSAREAGNYNSPLHF
TRBV7-9	-	TRBJ2-7	-	TGTGCCAGCAGCTTAGATTGGATCGCCTACGAGCAGTACTTC	CASSLDWIAYEQYF
TRBV7-9	TRBD1	TRBJ2-7	-	TGTGCCAGCAGCCCTCCTCTGGGACAGGGGGCCGACGAGCAGTACTTC	CASSPPLGQGADEQYF
TRBV30	-	TRBJ1-6	-	TGTGCCTGGAGTCCCCCGGACGTTCTCCTCCACTTT	CAWSPPDVLLHF
TRBV7-2	-	TRBJ1-1	-	TGTGCCAGCAGCTTAGGCTCGGGGGGGGCGCGTCGAGCTTTCTTT	CASSLGSGGARRAFF
TRBV2	-	TRBJ2-1	-	TGTGCCAGCGCTAGCTCCTACAATGAGCAGTTCTTC	CASASSYNEQFF
TRBV5-6	TRBD1	TRBJ1-2	few	TGTGCCAGCAGCTTGTCGACAGGGGTCTATGGCTACACCTTC	CASSLSTGVYGYTF
TRBV29-1	-	TRBJ2-7	-	TGCAGCGTTCCTGGGTCCTATCGAGACGAGCAGTACTTC	CSVPGSYRDEQYF
TRBV27	TRBD1	TRBJ2-7	-	TGTGCCAGCCTGGGTTTCGGACAGGGAGGCGAGCAGTACTTC	CASLGFGQGGEQYF
TRBV3-1	TRBD1	TRBJ2-1	-	TGTGCCAGCATCACGGACAGGGAAAACCATTATATCCTCGGCAATGAGCAGTTCTTC	CASITDRENHYILGNEQFF
TRBV30	-	TRBJ1-5	many	TGTGCCTGGGAGGAACAAGGGGGTCAGCCCCAGCATTTT	CAWEEQGGQPQHF
TRBV9	TRBD2	TRBJ2-2	few	TGTGCCAGCAGCCATAGTAGCGGGACGAACACCGGGGAGCTGTTTTTT	CASSHSSGTNTGELFF
TRBV7-2	TRBD1	TRBJ2-3	many	TGTGCCAGCAGCTTAAGACAGGGAACAGATACGCAGTATTTT	CASSLRQGTDTQYF
TRBV19	TRBD1	TRBJ1-1	-	TGTGCCAGTAGTGACATTACAGGGGCGAACACTGAAGCTTTCTTT	CASSDITGANTEAFF
TRBV27	-	TRBJ2-5	few	TGTGCCAGCAGTTCTAAGGGACGGAGCCAAGAGACCCAGTACTTC	CASSSKGRSQETQYF
TRBV6-2/TRBV6-3	-	TRBJ2-1	few	TGTGCCAGCACTACTAGCTCCTACAATGAGCAGTTCTTC	CASTTSSYNEQFF